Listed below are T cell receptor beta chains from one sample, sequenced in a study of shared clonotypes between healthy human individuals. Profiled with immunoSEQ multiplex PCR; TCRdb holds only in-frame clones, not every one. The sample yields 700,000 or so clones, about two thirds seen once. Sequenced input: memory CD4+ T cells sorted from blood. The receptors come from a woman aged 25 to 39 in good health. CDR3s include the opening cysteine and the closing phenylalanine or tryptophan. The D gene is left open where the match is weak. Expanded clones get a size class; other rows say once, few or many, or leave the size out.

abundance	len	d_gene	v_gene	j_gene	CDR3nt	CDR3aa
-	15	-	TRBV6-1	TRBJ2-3	TGTGCCAGCAGCGAAAACAGGGTCTCAAGAGATACGCAGTATTTT	CASSENRVSRDTQYF
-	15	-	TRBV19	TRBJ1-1	TGTGCCAGTAGTCCACGGGACACGCGAACGGCTGAAGCTTTCTTT	CASSPRDTRTAEAFF
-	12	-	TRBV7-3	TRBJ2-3	TGTGCCAGCAGCCTAGACGGGAAAACGCAGTATTTT	CASSLDGKTQYF
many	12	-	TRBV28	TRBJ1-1	TGTGCCAGCAGTTTAGAAAGGACCGAGGCTTTCTTT	CASSLERTEAFF
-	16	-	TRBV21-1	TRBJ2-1	TGTGCCAGCAGCAAAGACGGCTTTCTGGGGTACAATGAGCAGTTCTTC	CASSKDGFLGYNEQFF
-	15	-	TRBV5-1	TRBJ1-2	TGCGCCAGCAGCGAATCGCCGGGGGCAGAATATGGCTACACCTTC	CASSESPGAEYGYTF
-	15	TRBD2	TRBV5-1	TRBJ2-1	TGCGCCAGCAGCTTTGCGGGAGGATCCTACAATGAGCAGTTCTTC	CASSFAGGSYNEQFF
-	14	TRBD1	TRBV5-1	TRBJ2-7	TGCGCCAGCAGCCCCCGACAGGGACCCTACGAGCAGTACTTC	CASSPRQGPYEQYF
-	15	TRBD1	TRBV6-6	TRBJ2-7	TGTGCCAGCAGTACTCGGGACAGAAGCTCCTACGAGCAGTACTTC	CASSTRDRSSYEQYF
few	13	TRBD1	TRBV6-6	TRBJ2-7	TGTGCCAGCAGTCTCCAGGGGGCCTACGAGCAGTACTTC	CASSLQGAYEQYF
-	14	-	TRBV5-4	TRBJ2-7	TGTGCCAGCAGCCAGGGCGGGGTACGATACGAGCAGTACTTC	CASSQGGVRYEQYF
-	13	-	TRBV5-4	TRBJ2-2	TGTGCCAGCAGCTTAGGCGGGACCGGGGAGCTGTTTTTT	CASSLGGTGELFF
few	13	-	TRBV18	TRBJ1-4	TGTGCCAGCTCACGTTCGAAGGAGGAAAAACTGTTTTTT	CASSRSKEEKLFF
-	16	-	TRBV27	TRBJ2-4	TGTGCCAGCAGTAAAACCGGGCTCCCGGGCGGGAACATTCAGTACTTC	CASSKTGLPGGNIQYF
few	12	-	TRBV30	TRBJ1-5	TGTGCCTGTGGGGACATCAATCAGCCCCAGCATTTT	CACGDINQPQHF
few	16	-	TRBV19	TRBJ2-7	TGTGCCAGTAGTATAGATCACGGGACGTCATACTACGAGCAGTACTTC	CASSIDHGTSYYEQYF
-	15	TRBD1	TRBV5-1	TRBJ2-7	TGCGCCAGCAGCTTGGGGGACAGGGATAAGGCCGAGCAGTACTTC	CASSLGDRDKAEQYF
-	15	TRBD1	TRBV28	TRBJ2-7	TGTGCCAGCAGTAAACCCGGGACAGCCTTCTACGAGCAGTACTTC	CASSKPGTAFYEQYF
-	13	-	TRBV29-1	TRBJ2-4	TGCAGCGTTGATGTGGGAGGGGGAAACATTCAGTACTTC	CSVDVGGGNIQYF
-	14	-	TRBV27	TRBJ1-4	TGTGCCAGCAGTTTACTGGGGCCTAATGAAAAACTGTTTTTT	CASSLLGPNEKLFF